What follows are 7 T cell receptor beta chains derived from one specimen sequenced in a study of blood T cell repertoires in COVID-19. Clones were read by immunoSEQ multiplex PCR, and TCRdb kept only the in-frame ones, dropping some. The sample includes roughly 570,000 clones, roughly nine tenths of them seen just once. The specimen was peripheral blood. Receptors were obtained from a woman aged 50 to 60 with COVID-19, enrolled during active disease.

The chain carries TRBV5-4 and TRBJ1-1; the match to TRBD1 covers 9 bases. Germline trimming cut 4 bases from V and 5 bases from J; bases unmatched to any gene: 6. The CDR3 runs 14 residues. Germline values: CDR1 SGHNT, CDR2 YYREEE (reference sequence). CDR3 DNA: TGTGCCAGCAGCGGACAGGGGATAGGGACTGAAGCTTTCTTT. Encoded protein: CASSGQGIGTEAFF.

This clone appeared once. DNA for the CDR3: TGTGCCAGCAGTCTGGACAGGTCCACAGATACGCAGTATTTT. This codes for CASSLDRSTDTQYF. The rearrangement joins TRBV7-2 to TRBJ2-3; TRBD1 matches 7 bases. The CDR3 is 14 amino acids. Germline CDR1 reads SGHTA; CDR2 reads FQGNSA. With V trimmed by 6 bases and J by 2 bases, 5 bases remained unmatched.

The V call is TRBV29-1, the J call TRBJ2-6; 8 bases are a match to TRBD1. Per germline, CDR1 SQVTM and CDR2 ANQGSEA. V lost 4 bases, J lost 0 bases, and 8 bases stayed unmatched. This CDR3 region has 17 residues. CDR3 loop: CSVGAGGLVSGANVLTF. The CDR3 nucleotides are TGCAGCGTTGGGGCAGGGGGCCTAGTCTCTGGGGCCAACGTCCTGACTTTC.

This chain connects TRBV5-1 to TRBJ2-7; the D gene is possibly TRBD1 (5 bases). Germline V gene lookup returns CDR1 SGHRS and CDR2 YFSETQ. V was trimmed by 4 bases and J by 3 bases, leaving 11 bases between them. The CDR3 runs to 13 residues. CDR3 coding DNA: TGCGCCAGCAGCCCGGACAACTTCTACGAGCAGTACTTC. Translating it yields CASSPDNFYEQYF. The full variable domain, with the rest looked up from reference TRBV5-1 and TRBJ2-7, is KAGVTQTPRYLIKTRGQQVTLSCSPISGHRSVSWYQQTPGQGLQFLFEYFSETQRNKGNFPGRFSGRQFSNSRSEMNVSTLELGDSALYLCASSPDNFYEQYFGPGTRLTVT.

The gene calls are TRBV4-1 and TRBJ2-7; 9 bases align to TRBD1. Germline values: CDR1 MGHRA, CDR2 YSYEKL. The trim removed 1 base at V and 3 bases at J, leaving 4 bases unmatched. The CDR3 totals 15 residues. CDR3 protein: CASSQARQGDYEQYF. The CDR3 region has the DNA TGCGCCAGCAGCCAAGCCCGACAGGGGGACTACGAGCAGTACTTC.

The V and J genes are TRBV11-2 and TRBJ2-1, with 9 positions matching TRBD1. CDR1 is SGHAT, CDR2 FQNNGV, per germline. The CDR3 is made up of 17 amino acids. J lost 8 bases, V lost 0 bases, and 11 bases had no gene match. In DNA form, the CDR3 reads TGTGCCAGCAGCTTAGACCCGGGACAGGGTTTTATCGATGAGCAGTTCTTC. Its translation is CASSLDPGQGFIDEQFF.

The chain joins TRBV2 to TRBJ2-3; D is perhaps TRBD2 (7 bases). Germline V gene lookup returns CDR1 SNHLY and CDR2 FYNNEI. The CDR3 runs 14 residues. V was trimmed by 9 bases and J by 1 base, leaving 14 bases between them. This CDR3 reads CASAGARGTDTQYF. CDR3 DNA: TGTGCCAGTGCGGGGGCCCGAGGCACAGATACGCAGTATTTT.